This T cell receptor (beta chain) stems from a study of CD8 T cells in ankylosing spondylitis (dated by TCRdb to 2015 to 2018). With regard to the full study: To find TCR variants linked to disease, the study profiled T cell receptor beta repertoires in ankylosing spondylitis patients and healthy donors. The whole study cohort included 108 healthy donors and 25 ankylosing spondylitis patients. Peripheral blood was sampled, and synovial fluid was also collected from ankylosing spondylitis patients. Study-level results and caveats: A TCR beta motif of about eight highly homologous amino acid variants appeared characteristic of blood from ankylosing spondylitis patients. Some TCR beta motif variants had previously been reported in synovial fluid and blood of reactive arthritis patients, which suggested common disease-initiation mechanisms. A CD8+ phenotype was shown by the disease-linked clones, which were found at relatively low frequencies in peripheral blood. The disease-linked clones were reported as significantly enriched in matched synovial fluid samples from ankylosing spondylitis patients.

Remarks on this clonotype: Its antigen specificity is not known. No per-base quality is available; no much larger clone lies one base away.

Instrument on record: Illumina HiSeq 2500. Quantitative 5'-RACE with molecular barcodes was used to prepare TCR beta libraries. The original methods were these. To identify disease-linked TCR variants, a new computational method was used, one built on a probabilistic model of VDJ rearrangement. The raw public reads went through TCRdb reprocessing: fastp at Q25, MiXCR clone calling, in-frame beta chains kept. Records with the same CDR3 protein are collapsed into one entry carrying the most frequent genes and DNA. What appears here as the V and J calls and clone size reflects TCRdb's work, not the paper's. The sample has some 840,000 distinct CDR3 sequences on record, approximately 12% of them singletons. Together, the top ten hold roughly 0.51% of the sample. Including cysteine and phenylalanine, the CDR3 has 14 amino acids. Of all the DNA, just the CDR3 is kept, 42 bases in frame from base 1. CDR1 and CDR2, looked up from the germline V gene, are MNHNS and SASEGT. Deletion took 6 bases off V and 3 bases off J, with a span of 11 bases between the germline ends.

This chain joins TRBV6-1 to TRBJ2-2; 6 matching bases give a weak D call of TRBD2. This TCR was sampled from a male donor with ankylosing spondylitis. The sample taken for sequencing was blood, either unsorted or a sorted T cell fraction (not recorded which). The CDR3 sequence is CASSSGLHTGELFF. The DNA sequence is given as TGTGCCAGCAGCTCCGGACTACACACCGGGGAGCTGTTTTTT.